Described below is a single T cell receptor (beta chain) sequence and its context. This entry is derived from a study of neoadjuvant anti-PD-1 for oral cavity cancer. Overall study context: Patients without progression received a fourth nivolumab dose around day 43, then surgical resection on days 50-56.

The method was immunoSEQ multiplex PCR; TCRdb's version includes in-frame clones alone and lacks a portion of them. Of about 68,000 clones in the sample, 70% to 90% were seen once. Documented time point: after neoadjuvant nivolumab, at surgical resection. Cohort: HPV-negative, locally advanced oral cavity squamous cell carcinoma patients. Blood cells were analyzed directly, without culture or expansion. Trimming took off 3 bases at V and 5 bases at J, with 10 bases between the two ends. CDR1 is WSHSY and CDR2 is SAAADI in the germline V gene. The CDR3 consists of 13 residues. The sequence derives from a person between 40 and 79 years old with oral cavity squamous cell carcinoma. V and J are TRBV10-2 and TRBJ2-5; D is ambiguous. The sample here was PBMCs, taken after nivolumab (anti-PD-1) treatment. This chain's CDR3 is CASSDFLLETQYF. CDR3 in DNA: TGCGCCAGCAGTGACTTCCTTCTGGAGACCCAGTACTTC.